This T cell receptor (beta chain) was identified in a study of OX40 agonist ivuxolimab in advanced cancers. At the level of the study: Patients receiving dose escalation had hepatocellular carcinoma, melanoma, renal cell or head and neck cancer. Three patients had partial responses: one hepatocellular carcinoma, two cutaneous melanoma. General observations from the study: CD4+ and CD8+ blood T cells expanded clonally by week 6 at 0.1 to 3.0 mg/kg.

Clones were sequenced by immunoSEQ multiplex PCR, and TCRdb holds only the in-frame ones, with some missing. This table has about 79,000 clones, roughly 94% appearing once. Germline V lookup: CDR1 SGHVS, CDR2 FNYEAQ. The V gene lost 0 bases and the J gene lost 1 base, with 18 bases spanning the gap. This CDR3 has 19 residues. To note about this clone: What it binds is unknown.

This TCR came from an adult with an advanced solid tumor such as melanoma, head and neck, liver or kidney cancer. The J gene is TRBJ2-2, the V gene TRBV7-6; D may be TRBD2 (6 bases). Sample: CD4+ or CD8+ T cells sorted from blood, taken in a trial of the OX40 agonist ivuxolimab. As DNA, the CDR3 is TGTGCCAGCAGCTTAGCCCCGGGAGTCGTGCGGGGGAACACCGGGGAGCTGTTTTTT. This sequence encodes CASSLAPGVVRGNTGELFF.